The next 15 T cell receptor beta chains were all read from a single sample in a study of T cells after yellow fever vaccination. TCRdb processed the 5' RACE reads anew with MiXCR; each CDR3 protein has one entry. The sample contains hundreds of thousands of distinct CDR3 sequences, around 13% of which appear only once. Sequenced here: CD4+ T cells sorted from PBMCs, sampled 15 days after the yellow fever booster vaccination. These receptors were taken from a man between 18 and 29 years old who received the YFV17D yellow fever vaccine.

V gene TRBV5-1 combines with J gene TRBJ2-3; D not resolved. Germline CDR1 SGHRS, CDR2 YFSETQ. There are 13 residues in the CDR3. With 1 base removed from V and 2 bases from J, the gap between germline ends came to 5 bases. The DNA for the CDR3 is TGCGCCAGCAGCTTGAAACCCACAGATACGCAGTATTTT. Translation gives CASSLKPTDTQYF.

The table lists this clonotype with many counts. V and J are TRBV7-2 and TRBJ1-1, with 7 bases matching TRBD1. The CDR3 is 15 residues long. CDR1 SGHTA and CDR2 FQGNSA come from the germline V gene. Trimming took 4 bases from V and 3 from J; bases not matched to a gene: 8. CDR3 region: CASSSQGGADTEAFF. As DNA, the CDR3 is TGTGCCAGCAGCTCGCAGGGGGGCGCGGACACTGAAGCTTTCTTT.

This chain links TRBV7-2 with TRBJ2-1, with D tentatively TRBD2 (5 bases). CDR1 is SGHTA, CDR2 FQGNSA, per germline. Deletions cut 3 bases from V and 9 bases from J, with 9 bases between. CDR3 length: 12 amino acids. The CDR3 DNA reads as TGTGCCAGCAGCTTTAGAGGGTTTGAGCAGTTCTTC. Its protein is CASSFRGFEQFF.

The chain recombines TRBV11-2 with TRBJ2-3; D is ambiguous. V dropped 4 bases and J dropped 6 bases, with 5 bases sitting between them. Germline V gives CDR1 SGHAT, CDR2 FQNNGV. The CDR3 spans 11 residues. This CDR3 is CASSSFDTQYF. Here the CDR3 DNA reads TGTGCCAGCAGCTCGTTTGATACGCAGTATTTT.

This clonotype was picked up one time. This chain joins TRBV7-2 and TRBJ2-5, with 7 bases that match TRBD2. The CDR3 has 15 amino acids. CDR1 is SGHTA, CDR2 FQGNSA, per germline. V lost 1 base, J lost 2 bases, and 4 bases stayed unmatched. CDR3 nucleotides: TGTGCCAGCAGCTTAGTAGCTAGCGGACAAGAGACCCAGTACTTC. Translating gives CASSLVASGQETQYF.

This chain links TRBV6-5 with TRBJ2-2; 11 bases match TRBD2. The CDR3 runs to 16 residues. Germline CDR1 and CDR2: MNHEY and SVGAGI. V was clipped by 6 bases and J by 4 bases; unmatched bases: 7. CDR3 coding DNA: TGTGCCAGCAGCCCGCCGGGACTAGCGGTCACCGGGGAGCTGTTTTTT. This codes for CASSPPGLAVTGELFF.

This chain uses TRBV19 with TRBJ1-5; D gene unclear. Germline V CDR1 and CDR2: LNHDA, SQIVND (reference sequence). This CDR3 comprises 15 residues. The V and J ends lost 5 bases and 1 base respectively, with 12 bases between them. CDR3 bases: TGTGCCAGTAGTTCAACGGACGTAAGCAATCAGCCCCAGCATTTT. Translated: CASSSTDVSNQPQHF.

This sequence joins TRBV9 and TRBJ2-7; D gene unclear. Trimming shortened V by 0 bases and J by 5 bases, and 9 bases separated the two germline ends. The germline V gene encodes CDR1 SGDLS and CDR2 YYNGEE. There are 13 residues in the CDR3. DNA of the CDR3: TGTGCCAGCAGCGTAGGGGCGGACCACGAGCAGTACTTC. This codes for CASSVGADHEQYF.

This clonotype was seen only a few times. This rearrangement joins TRBV10-3 to TRBJ2-6, with D hard to call. The CDR3 loop spans 14 amino acids. CDR1 is ENHRY and CDR2 is SYGVKD in the germline V gene. V was shortened by 3 bases and J by 2 bases, with 5 bases between the two germline ends. CDR3 coding DNA: TGTGCCATCAGTGATAGGGCTGGGGCCAACGTCCTGACTTTC. Amino acids: CAISDRAGANVLTF.

The CDR3 is CASSSRTADYEQYV. The CDR3 coding sequence is TGTGCCAGCAGCTCCCGGACAGCCGACTACGAGCAGTACGTC. The genes are TRBV7-9 and TRBJ2-7; D might be TRBD1 (6 bases). Trimming shortened V by 4 bases and J by 3 bases, and 13 bases separated the two germline ends. The CDR3 length is 14 residues. The germline V gene has CDR1 SEHNR and CDR2 FQNEAQ (reference sequence).

A few counts support this clonotype. The chain carries TRBV6-2 or TRBV6-3 and TRBJ2-6; weak D call: TRBD1 (6 bases). The ends were cut back, 4 bases at V and 2 bases at J, with 12 bases in the middle. Germline-derived CDR1 and CDR2 are MNHEY and SVGEGT. The CDR3 is 16 amino acids. In DNA, the CDR3 is TGTGCCAGCAGTTTGTACAGGGTTCCTGGGGCCAACGTCCTGACTTTC. This sequence encodes CASSLYRVPGANVLTF.

The genes are TRBV6-5 and TRBJ1-2, with a weak D call TRBD1 (6 bases). Germline V gene lookup returns CDR1 MNHEY and CDR2 SVGAGI. V lost 6 bases and J lost 2, with 16 bases in between. The CDR3 covers 15 residues. The CDR3 bases are TGTGCCAGCAGCCACTACAGGGATCTCAACTATGGCTACACCTTC. It translates to CASSHYRDLNYGYTF.

The genes are TRBV28 and TRBJ2-5; 14 bases are shared with TRBD2. Germline V gene lookup returns CDR1 MDHEN and CDR2 SYDVKM. This CDR3 spans 15 amino acids. Trimming took 8 bases from V and 6 from J; bases not matched to a gene: 8. The CDR3 spells CASLSGTSGGQTQYF. CDR3 sequence (DNA): TGTGCCAGCCTTTCGGGGACTAGCGGGGGTCAGACCCAGTACTTC.

This clonotype turned up a few times. The chain uses TRBV7-3 and TRBJ2-1, with 7 bases identical to TRBD2. Trimming cost V 5 bases and J 8 bases; bases outside gene matches: 9. Germline V CDR1 and CDR2: SGHTA, FQGTGA. There are 14 residues in the CDR3. The DNA for the CDR3 is TGTGCCAGCAGCCCTGCGTTGGGACTACATGAGCAGTTCTTC. This translates into CASSPALGLHEQFF.

The chain uses TRBV6-5 and TRBJ2-6; 9 positions match TRBD2. The V and J ends lost 0 bases and 0 bases, in that order; junction bases with no gene match: 9. The CDR3 has 20 amino acids. Germline loops: CDR1 MNHEY, CDR2 SVGAGI. This CDR3 reads CASSYSKGTSRHSGANVLTF. The CDR3 nucleotides are TGTGCCAGCAGTTACTCGAAGGGGACTAGCCGTCACTCTGGGGCCAACGTCCTGACTTTC.